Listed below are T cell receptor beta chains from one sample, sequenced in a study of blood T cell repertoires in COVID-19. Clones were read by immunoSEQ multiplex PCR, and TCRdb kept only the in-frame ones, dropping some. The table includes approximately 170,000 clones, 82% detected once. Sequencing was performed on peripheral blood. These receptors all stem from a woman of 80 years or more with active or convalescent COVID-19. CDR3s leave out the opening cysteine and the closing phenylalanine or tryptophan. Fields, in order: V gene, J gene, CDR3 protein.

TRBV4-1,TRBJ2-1,ASSRRASGSNEQF
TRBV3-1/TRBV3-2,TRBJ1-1,ASRAGLGTEAF
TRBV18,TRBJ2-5,ASSPGTSGRETQY
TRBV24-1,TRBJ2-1,ATILKGTSGNDNEQF
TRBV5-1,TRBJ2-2,ASSLYSGFTGELF
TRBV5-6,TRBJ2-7,ASSLGQGAYEQY
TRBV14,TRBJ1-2,ASREDRGFGYT
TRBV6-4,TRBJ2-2,ASSEDKNTGELF
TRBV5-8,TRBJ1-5,ASSLYAGRINQPQH
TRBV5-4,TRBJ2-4,ASSLGTGFRYIQY
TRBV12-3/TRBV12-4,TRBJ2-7,ASSLTGTYEQY
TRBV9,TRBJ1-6,ASSVLEGAGSPLH
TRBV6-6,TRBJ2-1,ASSSGSSYNEQF
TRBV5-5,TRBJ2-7,ASSLLGLAGVNHEQY
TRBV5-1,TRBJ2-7,ASSLVSGNTYEQY
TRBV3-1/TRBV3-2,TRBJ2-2,ASSHRPDSYPGELF
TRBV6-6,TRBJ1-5,ASNQGANQPQH
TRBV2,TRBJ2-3,ASSAPSGEADTQY
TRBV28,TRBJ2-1,ASSLNEAGGYEQF
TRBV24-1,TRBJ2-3,ATLGGGTDTQY
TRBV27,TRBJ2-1,ASSFRWEAGGAYNEQF
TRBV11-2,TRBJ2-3,ASSLKGGPFAQY
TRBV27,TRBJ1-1,ASSFRSEGAPRTEAF
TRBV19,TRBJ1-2,ASSRGQGGYGYT
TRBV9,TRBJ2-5,ASSAVRGSGGSQETQY
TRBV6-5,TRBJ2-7,ASSLPGGSYEQY
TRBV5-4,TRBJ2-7,ASSPGGTSNSEQY
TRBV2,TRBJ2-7,ASTQQGTAYEQY
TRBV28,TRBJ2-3,ASSLAGFGTDTQY
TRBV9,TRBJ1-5,ASSVGPTGLENQPQH
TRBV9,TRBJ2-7,ASSALAFGTGFEQY
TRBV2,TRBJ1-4,ASREKTVANEKLF
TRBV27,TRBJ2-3,ASSHGGTQY
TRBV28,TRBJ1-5,ASRTGGAGNQPQH
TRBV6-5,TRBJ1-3,ASSYSRGGLNTIY
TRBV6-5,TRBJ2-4,ASTSGGIQY
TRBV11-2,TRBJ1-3,ASSLALGLGNTIY
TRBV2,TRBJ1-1,ASRYRTEAF
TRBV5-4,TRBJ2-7,ASSSAGTASSYEQY
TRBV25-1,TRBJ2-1,ASSEYRGPYGEQF
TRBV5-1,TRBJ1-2,ASSATGGDGYT
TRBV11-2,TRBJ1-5,ASSLDLGDQPQH
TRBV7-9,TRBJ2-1,ASSLARGLAGVWNEQF
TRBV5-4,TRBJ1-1,ASSSPGDSDGRAF
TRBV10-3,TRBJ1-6,AISESGFSSPLH
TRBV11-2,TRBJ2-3,ASSFLGTGSPDTQY
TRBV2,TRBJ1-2,ASSEPTGGGYGYT
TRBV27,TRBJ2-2,ASSLTRDGELF
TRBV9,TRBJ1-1,ASSPHTTYTEAF
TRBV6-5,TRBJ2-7,ASSYRGTVREQY
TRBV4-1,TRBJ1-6,ASSQDGQYNSPLH
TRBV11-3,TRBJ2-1,ASSLDLTGSSNEQF
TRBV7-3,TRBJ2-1,ASSLTNYNEQF
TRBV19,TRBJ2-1,ASSIRQGIYEQF